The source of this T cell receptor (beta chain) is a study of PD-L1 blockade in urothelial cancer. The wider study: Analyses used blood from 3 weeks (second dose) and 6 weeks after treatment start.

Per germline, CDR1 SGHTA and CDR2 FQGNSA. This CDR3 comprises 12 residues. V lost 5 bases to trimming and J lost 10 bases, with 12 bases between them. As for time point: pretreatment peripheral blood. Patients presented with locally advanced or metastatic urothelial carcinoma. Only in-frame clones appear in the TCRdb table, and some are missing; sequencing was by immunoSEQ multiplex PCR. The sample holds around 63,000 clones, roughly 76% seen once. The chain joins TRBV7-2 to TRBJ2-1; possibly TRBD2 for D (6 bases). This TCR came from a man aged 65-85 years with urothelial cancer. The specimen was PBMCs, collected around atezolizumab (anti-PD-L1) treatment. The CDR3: CASSARTIEQFF. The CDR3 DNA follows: TGTGCCAGCAGCGCCCGGACTATCGAGCAGTTCTTC.